Shown below are 28 T cell receptor beta chains from a single sample sequenced in a study of T cells expressing NK-cell markers. TCRdb reprocessed the 5' RACE reads and stores each CDR3 protein as one record, lacking DNA. The listing contains just under 150,000 distinct CDR3 sequences. Specimen: blood T cells: a sorted CD56 or NKG2C T cell subset, CD4+ or CD8+ T cells, or bulk PBMC T cells (not recorded which). These receptors were obtained from a man between 18 and 29 years old in good health.

The rearrangement links TRBV27 to TRBJ2-7; TCRdb's assignment of TRBD2 cannot be checked, as there is no DNA. Germline V CDR1 and CDR2: MNHEY, SMNVEV (reference sequence). This CDR3 has 16 residues. CDR3 amino acids: CASSFRTSGFSYEQYF.

The V and J genes are TRBV19 and TRBJ1-5; checking the TCRdb D call of TRBD1 is not possible without DNA. The CDR3 is 14 amino acids. The germline gives CDR1 LNHDA, CDR2 SQIVND (reference sequence). The CDR3 reads CASSRGYSNQPQHF.

The V gene is TRBV5-5, the J gene TRBJ2-1. This CDR3 comprises 13 residues. Germline CDR1 reads SGHKS; CDR2 reads YYEKEE (reference sequence). CDR3 amino acids: CASSSDVGNEQFF. The full variable domain, its missing parts supplied by reference TRBV5-5 and TRBJ2-1, is DAGVTQSPTHLIKTRGQQVTLRCSPISGHKSVSWYQQVLGQGPQFIFQYYEKEERGRGNFPDRFSARQFPNYSSELNVNALLLGDSALYLCASSSDVGNEQFFGPGTRLTVL.

CDR3 sequence: CSVSSGANVLTF. V is TRBV29-1 and J is TRBJ2-6. This CDR3 spans 12 amino acids. Germline CDR1 and CDR2: SQVTM and ANQGSEA.

This chain connects TRBV19 to TRBJ2-3; the TCRdb call, TRBD1, lacks DNA for checking. There are 15 residues in the CDR3. CDR1 LNHDA and CDR2 SQIVND come from the germline V gene (reference sequence). The CDR3: CASSIDRGVRRAQYF.

V and J are TRBV11-2 and TRBJ2-3; lacking DNA, the TRBD2 call made by TCRdb goes unchecked. CDR3 length: 16 residues. Germline values: CDR1 SGHAT, CDR2 FQNNGV. CDR3: CASSLEGTPSTDTQYF.

This chain connects TRBV19 to TRBJ2-2; as DNA is missing, the TRBD2 call by TCRdb cannot be tested. CDR1 is LNHDA and CDR2 is SQIVND in the germline V gene (reference sequence). This CDR3 is 14 amino acids long. The CDR3 here is CASKLAGFAGELFF.

V gene TRBV7-2 combines with J gene TRBJ2-5; the D call of TRBD2 rests on TCRdb alone, since no DNA is present to check it. The germline CDR1 and CDR2 sequences are SGHTA and FQGNSA. The CDR3 covers 15 residues. The CDR3 here is CASSLRGGSWETQYF. Full variable domain (rest looked up from reference TRBV7-2 and TRBJ2-5): GAGVSQSPSNKVTEKGKDVELRCDPISGHTALYWYRQSLGQGLEFLIYFQGNSAPDKSGLPSDRFSAERTGGSVSTLTIQRTQQEDSAVYLCASSLRGGSWETQYFGPGTRLLVL.

The CDR3 region is CASSPAGVMQETQYF. This chain links TRBV12-3 or TRBV12-4 with TRBJ2-5. The CDR3 has 15 amino acids.

The chain combines TRBV11-2 with TRBJ2-3; without DNA, the TCRdb call of TRBD2 cannot be checked. The CDR3 spans 17 residues. Germline CDR1 is SGHAT and CDR2 is FQNNGV. CDR3 residues: CASSSTKVLSGTDTQYF.

The chain has TRBV30 and TRBJ1-5. CDR3 length equals 12 residues. The germline gives CDR1 GTSNPN, CDR2 SVGIG (reference sequence). CDR3: CAWSRPGGIQHF.

The chain uses TRBV6-1 and TRBJ1-1; TCRdb proposes TRBD1, but this gene call is untestable without DNA. CDR3 size: 14 residues. The germline V gene has CDR1 MNHNS and CDR2 SASEGT. CDR3 region: CASGGLGRGTEAFF.

The chain carries TRBV7-6 and TRBJ1-1. This CDR3 contains 15 residues. CDR1 is SGHVS and CDR2 is FNYEAQ in the germline V gene. This CDR3 is CASSPPGQANTEAFF. Looking up the rest from reference TRBV7-6 and TRBJ1-1 gives the full variable domain: GAGVSQSPRYKVTKRGQDVALRCDPISGHVSLYWYRQALGQGPEFLTYFNYEAQQDKSGLPNDRFSAERPEGSISTLTIQRTEQRDSAMYRCASSPPGQANTEAFFGQGTRLTVV.

The J gene is TRBJ2-4, the V gene TRBV23-1. TRBV23-1 falls under the ORF class, with uncertain function. This CDR3 has 11 residues. This chain's CDR3 is CASLWKEIQYF.

The chain links TRBV6-5 to TRBJ2-1; TCRdb picks TRBD2, but there is no DNA to check that call. The CDR3 is 18 amino acids. Germline V CDR1 and CDR2: MNHEY, SVGAGI. CDR3 protein: CASSYSPTAVGSYNEQFF.

The rearrangement uses TRBV2 and TRBJ2-1; the D gene TCRdb calls, TRBD2, cannot be checked with no DNA. The CDR3 is 11 amino acids. CDR1 and CDR2 from the germline V gene are SNHLY and FYNNEI. The CDR3 sequence: CARRGGNEQFF.

This chain links TRBV11-1 with TRBJ1-2; TCRdb's D call, TRBD1, is unchecked because there is no DNA. The germline V gene has CDR1 SGHAT and CDR2 FQDESV (reference sequence). The CDR3 is 11 residues long. CDR3 sequence: CASSSGQAHTF.

The rearrangement joins TRBV30 to TRBJ2-1; TCRdb's assignment of TRBD2 cannot be checked, as there is no DNA. Germline assignment: CDR1 GTSNPN and CDR2 SVGIG (reference sequence). The CDR3 consists of 15 residues. CDR3 loop: CAWSVLAGAGNEQFF.

The chain's CDR3 is CASSQGVYQETQYF. The V call is TRBV4-2, the J call TRBJ2-5. Per germline, CDR1 LGHNA and CDR2 YNFKEQ. The CDR3 runs 14 residues.

The chain joins TRBV2 to TRBJ1-2. This CDR3 has 14 residues. In germline, CDR1 is SNHLY, CDR2 FYNNEI. CDR3: CASSDEQIKYGYTF. The full variable domain, in which reference TRBV2 and TRBJ1-2 provide the parts outside the CDR3, is EPEVTQTPSHQVTQMGQEVILRCVPISNHLYFYWYRQILGQKVEFLVSFYNNEISEKSEIFDDQFSVERPDGSNFTLKIRSTKLEDSAMYFCASSDEQIKYGYTFGSGTRLTVV.

This chain links TRBV4-1 with TRBJ2-1; TCRdb selects TRBD1, and the lack of DNA leaves this call unchecked. Germline loops: CDR1 MGHRA, CDR2 YSYEKL. The CDR3 has 14 amino acids. The CDR3 reads CASSQLRGYNEQFF.

J is TRBJ1-4 and V is TRBV18. The germline gives CDR1 KGHSH, CDR2 LQKENI. The CDR3 spans 15 residues. CDR3 sequence: CASTGPSEDNEKLFF.

The genes are TRBV4-1 and TRBJ1-1. The germline gives CDR1 MGHRA, CDR2 YSYEKL. The CDR3 has 15 residues. The CDR3: CASSQVTGIATEAFF.

The chain links TRBV20-1 to TRBJ2-1; TCRdb gives TRBD2 as the D gene, but with no DNA this cannot be confirmed. Germline V gene data show CDR1 as DFQATT and CDR2 as SNEGSKA (reference sequence). The CDR3 is 13 amino acids. The CDR3 sequence: CSVGTSDIHEQFF.

The chain has TRBV29-1 and TRBJ2-2; no DNA is available, so the TRBD2 call from TCRdb remains unchecked. The CDR3 consists of 16 residues. Looked up from germline, CDR1 is SQVTM and CDR2 is ANQGSEA. The CDR3 region is CSVEEEAGGDTGELFF.

The V gene is TRBV24-1, the J gene TRBJ2-1; as DNA is missing, the TRBD1 call by TCRdb cannot be tested. From germline, CDR1 is KGHDR and CDR2 SFDVKD. The CDR3 extends over 14 amino acids. CDR3 amino acids: CATSGQSGGNEQFF.

This chain joins TRBV27 and TRBJ1-4; the TRBD1 assignment by TCRdb is unverifiable without DNA. The CDR3 contains 15 residues. CDR1 is MNHEY and CDR2 is SMNVEV in the germline V gene (reference sequence). The CDR3 here is CASSSTRDRDPQLFF.

This CDR3 is CASSALPSGEQFF. The V and J genes are TRBV12-3 or TRBV12-4 and TRBJ2-1. The CDR3 length is 13 residues.